This T cell receptor (beta chain) was recovered during a study of Graves' ophthalmopathy and Graves' hyperthyroidism. Researchers took RNA transcripts and amplified TCR beta CDR3 regions from them. The library came from an HTBI-primed first-round RT-PCR and a second-round multiplex PCR. MiXCR, run by TCRdb on the multiplex PCR reads, gives a single entry per CDR3 protein. This table has approximately 700,000 distinct CDR3 sequences, more than 40% appearing once. Broader study findings: Most thyroid clonotypes with frequency above 0.001 were detected in blood too. Cross-validated, the 13-signature model showed 87.88%/81.08% sensitivity/specificity, and 80%/75% in the test set.

The sample holds many counts of this clonotype. Its matching antigen is unknown. Germline V lookup: CDR1 SNHLY, CDR2 FYNNEI. The CDR3 totals 13 residues. With V trimmed by 6 bases and J by 2 bases, 3 bases remained unmatched. From fresh peripheral blood, roughly 9.3 ml in volume, the PBMCs were obtained. This receptor was obtained from an adult man with Graves' ophthalmopathy. The V gene is TRBV2, the J gene TRBJ2-7; 8 bases map to TRBD1. Sequenced material: peripheral blood. CDR3 amino acids: CASRDRAPYEQYF. The CDR3 region has the DNA TGTGCCAGCAGGGACAGGGCCCCCTACGAGCAGTACTTC. Supplemented by reference TRBV2 and TRBJ2-7, the full variable domain reads EPEVTQTPSHQVTQMGQEVILRCVPISNHLYFYWYRQILGQKVEFLVSFYNNEISEKSEIFDDQFSVERPDGSNFTLKIRSTKLEDSAMYFCASRDRAPYEQYFGPGTRLTVT.